This passage covers 14 T cell receptor beta chains from one sample sequenced in a study of cytomegalovirus exposure and HLA in healthy donors. The assay was immunoSEQ multiplex PCR, and TCRdb's table has in-frame clones only and misses some. This sample has some 200,000 clones, with around nine tenths found just once. Sequencing used PBMCs. Receptors were obtained from a woman aged 18 to 35 in good health and CMV-seronegative.

In its sample, this clone was seen once. This sequence joins TRBV4-1 and TRBJ2-1, with 8 bases identical to TRBD2. The germline V gene encodes CDR1 MGHRA and CDR2 YSYEKL. The CDR3 contains 16 residues. V was clipped by 0 bases and J by 8 bases; unmatched bases: 9. CDR3 amino acids: CASSQEGSGSFDEQFF. The CDR3 DNA follows: TGCGCCAGCAGCCAAGAGGGAAGCGGGAGTTTCGATGAGCAGTTCTTC.

The gene calls are TRBV15 and TRBJ2-2; possible D gene TRBD1, 7 bases. Germline V gene data show CDR1 as LNHNV and CDR2 as YYDKDF (reference sequence). Between the trimmed V and J ends, which lost 0 bases and 6 bases, there was a span of 26 bases. CDR3 length: 20 amino acids. The CDR3 region is CATSRESARWGRRGPGELFF. Here the CDR3 DNA reads TGTGCCACCAGCAGAGAGTCGGCCCGGTGGGGACGGAGGGGGCCCGGGGAGCTGTTTTTT.

This clone was observed a handful of times. The chain recombines TRBV4-2 with TRBJ2-7, with 9 bases identical to TRBD2. The germline V gene encodes CDR1 LGHNA and CDR2 YNFKEQ. J was trimmed by 4 bases and V by 5 bases; bases with no gene match: 12. The CDR3 is made up of 16 amino acids. CDR3 sequence reads: CASSSGPSGMGYEQYF. CDR3 nucleotides: TGTGCCAGCAGCTCTGGCCCTAGCGGGATGGGGTACGAGCAGTACTTC.

The CDR3 sequence: CTSSKKTGPEAFF. CDR3 in DNA: TGCACCAGCAGCAAAAAGACAGGGCCTGAAGCTTTCTTT. The J gene is TRBJ1-1, the V gene TRBV1; the tabulated D call, TRBD1, remains unverified against the DNA. TRBV1 is labeled a pseudogene. The CDR3 has 13 residues.

This chain joins TRBV10-3 and TRBJ2-2, with a possible D match to TRBD1 (5 bases). The germline CDR1 and CDR2 sequences are ENHRY and SYGVKD. The CDR3 covers 13 residues. Trimming cost V 10 bases and J 7 bases, with 16 bases left between them. The CDR3 DNA sequence: TGTGCCAGCCTTGAAGGGGCAGGCGGGGAGCTGTTTTTT. Its translation is CASLEGAGGELFF.

The gene calls are TRBV6-5 and TRBJ2-5, with 9 bases identical to TRBD1. J gave up 11 bases and V 2 bases, and 6 bases lay outside the gene matches. CDR1 is MNHEY and CDR2 is SVGAGI in the germline V gene. The CDR3 has 13 amino acids. CDR3 amino acids: CASSYGGQGKQYF. The CDR3 DNA sequence: TGTGCCAGCAGTTACGGGGGACAGGGTAAGCAGTACTTC.

The rearrangement uses TRBV5-4 and TRBJ1-1; D is ambiguous. Germline V lookup: CDR1 SGHNT, CDR2 YYREEE (reference sequence). This CDR3 spans 11 amino acids. V lost 0 bases and J 7 bases, leaving 4 bases between the germline ends. CDR3 loop: CASSLGVEAFF. CDR3 DNA sequence: TGTGCCAGCAGCTTGGGAGTTGAAGCTTTCTTT.

The CDR3 sequence: CASSSSGFNTDTQYF. The CDR3 nucleotides read TGTGCCAGCAGCTCTAGCGGGTTTAACACAGATACGCAGTATTTT. The V and J genes are TRBV5-4 and TRBJ2-3; 8 bases fit TRBD2. This CDR3 has 15 amino acids. The germline CDR1 and CDR2 sequences are SGHNT and YYREEE (reference sequence). The V gene end was trimmed by 3 bases and the J gene end by 2 bases; junction bases not matched to a gene: 5. The whole variable domain, remainder taken from reference TRBV5-4 and TRBJ2-3, is ETGVTQSPTHLIKTRGQQVTLRCSSQSGHNTVSWYQQALGQGPQFIFQYYREEENGRGNFPPRFSGLQFPNYSSELNVNALELDDSALYLCASSSSGFNTDTQYFGPGTRLTVL.

CDR3 sequence (DNA): TGCGCCAGCGGGGGACAGGGTACCGATGAGCAGTTCTTC. Protein product: CASGGQGTDEQFF. The chain joins TRBV5-1 to TRBJ2-1; TRBD1 aligns across 9 bases. CDR3 length: 13 amino acids. Germline V gives CDR1 SGHRS, CDR2 YFSETQ. Losses at the gene ends were 7 bases for V and 8 bases for J; bases not matched to a gene: 7.

This rearrangement joins TRBV25-1 to TRBJ1-2; D may be TRBD1 (6 bases). Germline CDR1 MGHDK, CDR2 SYGVNS. CDR3 size: 13 residues. Trimming shortened V by 3 bases and J by 10 bases, and 15 bases separated the two germline ends. The CDR3 bases are TGTGCCAGCAGTGATTCCTACAGGGCCTTCTACACCTTC. Encoded protein: CASSDSYRAFYTF.

This clone was counted between two and nine times. The chain links TRBV28 to TRBJ1-1; the D is unclear. The CDR3 sequence is 16 residues long. Germline CDR1 reads MDHEN; CDR2 reads SYDVKM. Between the trimmed V and J ends, which lost 2 bases and 0 bases, there was a span of 13 bases. The CDR3 DNA is TGTGCCAGCAGTTTACAGGATTTGGTGATGAACACTGAAGCTTTCTTT. This sequence encodes CASSLQDLVMNTEAFF.

Points on this clone: This specimen includes other DNA sequences encoding the same CDR3. In DNA form, the CDR3 reads TGTGCCTGGAGTGCACAAGACTATAGCAATCAGCCCCAGCATTTT. It codes for CAWSAQDYSNQPQHF. The chain recombines TRBV30 with TRBJ1-5, with D uncertain. The ends were cut back, 1 base at V and 0 bases at J, with 10 bases in the middle. Looked up from germline, CDR1 is GTSNPN and CDR2 is SVGIG (reference sequence). This CDR3 is 15 amino acids long.

The chain is built from TRBV5-4 and TRBJ2-7; possibly TRBD2 for D (6 bases). This CDR3 is 11 amino acids long. The V gene lost 7 bases and the J gene lost 2 bases, with 7 bases spanning the gap. Germline values: CDR1 SGHNT, CDR2 YYREEE (reference sequence). DNA of the CDR3: TGTGCCAGCGGGACTCCCTACGAGCAGTACTTC. Protein sequence: CASGTPYEQYF. Full variable domain (rest looked up from reference TRBV5-4 and TRBJ2-7): ETGVTQSPTHLIKTRGQQVTLRCSSQSGHNTVSWYQQALGQGPQFIFQYYREEENGRGNFPPRFSGLQFPNYSSELNVNALELDDSALYLCASGTPYEQYFGPGTRLTVT.

The chain employs TRBV4-2 and TRBJ1-1, with a weak D call TRBD1 (5 bases). The germline V gene has CDR1 LGHNA and CDR2 YNFKEQ. V was clipped by 4 bases and J by 4 bases, with 16 bases between them. The length of the CDR3 is 15 residues. The CDR3 is CASSLERGGFTEAFF. The CDR3 DNA follows: TGTGCCAGCAGCCTCGAGCGGGGCGGCTTCACTGAAGCTTTCTTT.